Listed here are 15 T cell receptor beta chains from one sample, sequenced in a study of radiotherapy plus CTLA-4 blockade in lung cancer. Method: immunoSEQ multiplex PCR; TCRdb's copy keeps in-frame clones and lacks some. The sample includes around 82,000 clones, 78% seen only once; the top ten take roughly 20%. The sequencing here drew on peripheral blood, taken from a patient treated with radiotherapy plus ipilimumab. These receptors were collected from a human donor with non-small cell lung cancer whose response to radiotherapy plus ipilimumab could not be evaluated. Some clones in this sample may be carry-over from other donors' samples.

This clone was recorded only once. The chain couples TRBV5-1 to TRBJ2-6; 7 bases map to TRBD2. CDR3 size: 16 residues. Germline V gene data show CDR1 as SGHRS and CDR2 as YFSETQ. Trimming removed 4 bases from V and 2 bases from J; junction bases left unmatched: 6. CDR3 bases: TGCGCCAGCAGCCTCTTGGCGGGGGCTGGGGCCAACGTCCTGACTTTC. Translated: CASSLLAGAGANVLTF.

This chain connects TRBV30 to TRBJ2-7, with a tentative D call TRBD1 (5 bases). The CDR3 length is 12 residues. Germline V lookup: CDR1 GTSNPN, CDR2 SVGIG (reference sequence). Trimming took 5 bases from V and 2 from J, leaving 10 bases between them. The CDR3 loop reads CAWARGPYEQYF. In nucleotides, the CDR3 is TGTGCCTGGGCAAGGGGCCCCTACGAGCAGTACTTC.

This rearrangement joins TRBV6-1 to TRBJ1-5; possibly TRBD1 for D (6 bases). Per the germline V gene, CDR1 is MNHNS and CDR2 is SASEGT. CDR3 length: 16 amino acids. Trimming removed 1 base from V and 6 bases from J, with 16 bases in between. The CDR3 DNA reads as TGTGCCAGCAGTGAAGTGGGCACAGGGTCCGGTCAGCCCCAGCATTTT. It specifies CASSEVGTGSGQPQHF.

As regards this clone: Other nucleotide sequences in the sample specify the same CDR3. The chain couples TRBV9 to TRBJ2-7; possible D gene TRBD2, 6 bases. The CDR3 is 17 residues long. V was pared by 4 bases and J by 5 bases, with 25 bases between. Germline CDR1 reads SGDLS; CDR2 reads YYNGEE. This CDR3 is CASSLAKGGTVYHEQYF. In DNA form, the CDR3 reads TGTGCCAGCAGCCTAGCTAAGGGTGGGACTGTTTACCACGAGCAGTACTTC. Looking up the rest from reference TRBV9 and TRBJ2-7 gives the full variable domain: DSGVTQTPKHLITATGQRVTLRCSPRSGDLSVYWYQQSLDQGLQFLIQYYNGEERAKGNILERFSAQQFPDLHSELNLSSLELGDSALYFCASSLAKGGTVYHEQYFGPGTRLTVT.

V usage is TRBV6-1 and J usage is TRBJ1-1, with a possible D match to TRBD1 (5 bases). The V end lost 1 base, the J end lost 3 bases, and 9 bases lay between the germline ends. The germline CDR1 and CDR2 sequences are MNHNS and SASEGT. The CDR3 spans 14 residues. CDR3 coding DNA: TGTGCCAGCAGTGAAGGGGGCAAATACACTGAAGCTTTCTTT. Its protein product is CASSEGGKYTEAFF.

This clone has only one observation. The chain combines TRBV5-1 with TRBJ2-7; D may be TRBD1 (5 bases). The CDR3 sequence is 15 residues long. Germline-derived CDR1 and CDR2 are SGHRS and YFSETQ. The V gene lost 0 bases and the J gene lost 6 bases, with 16 bases spanning the gap. CDR3 region: CASSLVVRVAGEQYF. CDR3 DNA sequence: TGCGCCAGCAGCTTGGTGGTCAGGGTTGCTGGCGAGCAGTACTTC.

This chain uses TRBV30 with TRBJ2-7, with 9 bases identical to TRBD1. CDR3 size: 12 residues. Germline V gives CDR1 GTSNPN, CDR2 SVGIG (reference sequence). V lost 3 bases, J lost 9 bases, and 6 bases stayed unmatched. CDR3 loop: CAWRGTGGGQYF. For the CDR3, the DNA is TGTGCCTGGAGAGGAACAGGGGGCGGGCAGTACTTC.

This clone was recorded many times. The gene calls are TRBV19 and TRBJ2-1; TRBD1 is a possible D gene (6 bases). Germline V lookup: CDR1 LNHDA, CDR2 SQIVND (reference sequence). CDR3 length equals 11 residues. The V end was cut by 10 bases, the J end by 8 bases, with 12 bases between. The CDR3 protein is CATTGWDEQFF. The DNA for the CDR3 is TGTGCCACTACAGGGTGGGATGAGCAGTTCTTC.

The chain has TRBV19 and TRBJ2-3; 9 nucleotides align to TRBD1. V shed 8 bases and J 2 bases; nucleotides not matched to a gene: 5. Germline loops: CDR1 LNHDA, CDR2 SQIVND (reference sequence). The CDR3 covers 14 residues. The CDR3 DNA sequence: TGTGCCAGTGGAAGGACAGGGGCCACAGATACGCAGTATTTT. Translated: CASGRTGATDTQYF.

This chain joins TRBV5-1 and TRBJ2-3; 7 bases line up with TRBD1. Trimming removed 1 base from V and 3 bases from J; junction bases left unmatched: 11. The germline V gene encodes CDR1 SGHRS and CDR2 YFSETQ. The CDR3 loop spans 17 amino acids. CDR3: CASSLLVQGMGTDTQYF. The CDR3 coding sequence is TGCGCCAGCAGCTTGCTGGTACAGGGGATGGGAACAGATACGCAGTATTTT. Supplemented by reference TRBV5-1 and TRBJ2-3, the full variable domain reads KAGVTQTPRYLIKTRGQQVTLSCSPISGHRSVSWYQQTPGQGLQFLFEYFSETQRNKGNFPGRFSGRQFSNSRSEMNVSTLELGDSALYLCASSLLVQGMGTDTQYFGPGTRLTVL.

The chain carries TRBV4-3 and TRBJ1-3; unclear D gene. CDR3 length: 16 amino acids. Trimming shortened V by 1 base and J by 2 bases, and 12 bases separated the two germline ends. The germline CDR1 and CDR2 sequences are LGHNA and YSLEER. The CDR3 DNA is TGCGCCAGCAGCCAAGCTAGCGAGGTAGCTGGAAACACCATATATTTT. Its translation is CASSQASEVAGNTIYF.

This clone was detected only a few times. The chain carries TRBV27 and TRBJ2-7; 9 bases agree with TRBD1. The CDR3 is 14 residues long. J gave up 3 bases and V 5 bases, and 5 bases lay outside the gene matches. The V gene's germline CDR1 is MNHEY and CDR2 SMNVEV (reference sequence). The DNA for the CDR3 is TGTGCCAGCAGTCCGCGGACAGGGGACTACGAGCAGTACTTC. It is translated as CASSPRTGDYEQYF.

This chain joins TRBV28 and TRBJ2-5, with D possibly matching TRBD1 (5 bases). TRBJ2-7 matches the DNA end more closely, so the J call is doubtful. The CDR3 covers 13 residues. Germline-derived CDR1 and CDR2 are MDHEN and SYDVKM. Here the CDR3 reads CASIAQVTYEQYF. CDR3 nucleotides: TGTGCCAGCATAGCACAGGTAACCTACGAGCAGTACTTC.

This chain joins TRBV7-9 and TRBJ1-4, with 9 nucleotides matching TRBD1. CDR3 length: 15 amino acids. Trimming removed 4 bases from V and 14 bases from J; junction bases left unmatched: 14. Germline V gene sequence: CDR1 SEHNR, CDR2 FQNEAQ (reference sequence). CDR3: CASSSIPGTGRRLFF. CDR3 nucleotides: TGTGCCAGCAGCTCTATACCCGGGACAGGGCGGCGGCTGTTTTTT.

This chain links TRBV19 with TRBJ2-4; D possibly corresponds to TRBD2 (5 bases). The CDR3 is 14 amino acids. V was trimmed by 5 bases and J by 5 bases, leaving 13 bases between them. CDR1 LNHDA and CDR2 SQIVND come from the germline V gene (reference sequence). CDR3 DNA sequence: TGTGCCAGTAGTGCAACTAGAAGGGAAAACATTCAGTACTTC. Its protein product is CASSATRRENIQYF.